The next 19 T cell receptor beta chains were all read from a single sample in a study of T-cell memory formation after mild COVID-19. TCRdb re-analysed the 5' RACE reads in MiXCR, keeping a single row per CDR3 protein. The sample consists of a few hundred thousand distinct CDR3 sequences, 20% to 30% of them appearing once. The material sequenced was PBMCs or a T cell subset sorted from them (not recorded which). Receptors originate from an adult woman who had mild COVID-19 (a few samples of this study predate the infection). Cell type and time point are not known.

This clonotype was seen only a few times. The gene calls are TRBV6-2 or TRBV6-3 and TRBJ1-1; perhaps TRBD1 as D (5 bases). The CDR3 is made up of 13 amino acids. Germline-derived CDR1 and CDR2 are MNHEY and SVGEGT. V lost 5 bases to trimming and J lost 4 bases, with 11 bases between them. CDR3 coding DNA: TGTGCCAGCAGTACTAACGGGGGCACTGAAGCTTTCTTT. This translates into CASSTNGGTEAFF.

This clonotype has more than one count but fewer than ten. The chain recombines TRBV24-1 with TRBJ2-1; 8 nucleotides agree with TRBD2. The CDR3 consists of 16 residues. V dropped 4 bases and J dropped 6; count of bases not matched to a gene: 10. Per germline, CDR1 KGHDR and CDR2 SFDVKD. The CDR3 protein is CATSDLSGTGVNEQFF. CDR3 sequence (DNA): TGTGCCACCAGTGACCTTAGCGGGACTGGGGTCAATGAGCAGTTCTTC.

This clonotype was counted ten times or more. J is TRBJ2-7 and V is TRBV5-1, with TRBD2 matching 12 bases. Germline V gene lookup returns CDR1 SGHRS and CDR2 YFSETQ. The CDR3 runs 15 residues. J was trimmed by 7 bases and V by 0 bases; bases with no gene match: 5. DNA of the CDR3: TGCGCCAGCAGCTTGGATCCCGGACTAGCGGGGGAGCAGTACTTC. Translating it yields CASSLDPGLAGEQYF.

This clonotype was seen a few times. J is TRBJ2-3 and V is TRBV5-1; TRBD2 aligns across 8 bases. The ends lost 3 bases at V and 3 bases at J; junction bases unmatched: 6. Germline-derived CDR1 and CDR2 are SGHRS and YFSETQ. The CDR3 runs 15 residues. The CDR3 DNA follows: TGCGCCAGCAGCTCCAACGGGGGGGCGACAGATACGCAGTATTTT. It encodes CASSSNGGATDTQYF.

This clonotype was seen a few times. V and J are TRBV12-3 or TRBV12-4 and TRBJ1-1; TRBD1 aligns across 8 bases. The V segment lost 5 bases and the J segment 10 bases; nucleotides outside the gene matches: 6. The CDR3 contains 12 residues. CDR3 DNA sequence: TGTGCCAGCAGTCTTACCGGGACAGGAGCTTTCTTT. Translation gives CASSLTGTGAFF.

There are a few counts of this clonotype. The J gene is TRBJ2-2, the V gene TRBV7-6; D might be TRBD1 (6 bases). CDR1 and CDR2 from the germline V gene are SGHVS and FNYEAQ. V was clipped by 2 bases and J by 5 bases, with 9 bases between them. The CDR3 runs 14 residues. Written as DNA, the CDR3 is TGTGCCAGCAGCTTACTAGGGGGAACCGGGGAGCTGTTTTTT. As protein: CASSLLGGTGELFF.

This clonotype occurred a few times. The V call is TRBV6-5, the J call TRBJ2-1, with D perhaps TRBD2 (5 bases). The germline CDR1 and CDR2 sequences are MNHEY and SVGAGI. The length of the CDR3 is 13 residues. Trimming pared 0 bases from V and 9 bases from J, leaving 9 bases between. CDR3 DNA sequence: TGTGCCAGCAGTTACTCGATCCGGGGTGAGCAGTTCTTC. Its protein is CASSYSIRGEQFF.

The count of this clonotype is one. The chain has TRBV11-2 and TRBJ1-2; TRBD1 aligns across 9 bases. CDR3 length equals 14 residues. Trimming took 4 bases from V and 3 from J; bases not matched to a gene: 3. Germline CDR1 and CDR2: SGHAT and FQNNGV. The CDR3 here is CASSWGQGHYGYTF. The CDR3, as DNA: TGTGCCAGCAGCTGGGGACAGGGACACTATGGCTACACCTTC.

The chain combines TRBV7-2 with TRBJ1-1; D uncertain. Per germline, CDR1 SGHTA and CDR2 FQGNSA. The CDR3 sequence is 14 residues long. Trimming removed 2 bases from V and 3 bases from J, with 10 bases in between. The CDR3: CASSLFTRDTEAFF. The CDR3 DNA sequence: TGTGCCAGCAGCTTATTCACGAGGGACACTGAAGCTTTCTTT.

This chain uses TRBV6-5 with TRBJ1-2; TRBD1 agrees at 9 bases. The germline CDR1 and CDR2 sequences are MNHEY and SVGAGI. The CDR3 length is 13 residues. V dropped 6 bases and J dropped 7; count of bases not matched to a gene: 6. DNA for the CDR3: TGTGCCAGCAGACGGACAGGGGACGCTGGCTACACCTTC. As protein: CASRRTGDAGYTF.

This clonotype was picked up a small number of times. This chain links TRBV7-9 with TRBJ2-7; maybe TRBD1 (5 bases). This CDR3 contains 12 residues. Between the trimmed V and J ends, which lost 6 bases and 3 bases, there was a span of 9 bases. The germline V gene has CDR1 SEHNR and CDR2 FQNEAQ (reference sequence). The CDR3 DNA reads as TGTGCCAGCAGAGCTGACAGCTACGAGCAGTACTTC. Translation gives CASRADSYEQYF. The whole variable domain, remainder taken from reference TRBV7-9 and TRBJ2-7, is DTGVSQNPRHKITKRGQNVTFRCDPISEHNRLYWYRQTLGQGPEFLTYFQNEAQLEKSRLLSDRFSAERPKGSFSTLEIQRTEQGDSAMYLCASRADSYEQYFGPGTRLTVT.

In this sample, this clonotype turned up a few times. The V call is TRBV5-1, the J call TRBJ2-7; D not certain. The V and J ends lost 7 bases and 2 bases respectively, with 16 bases between them. The germline V gene encodes CDR1 SGHRS and CDR2 YFSETQ. This CDR3 has 14 amino acids. CDR3 nucleotide sequence: TGCGCCAGCCGCCCCGGGTCCCTACCCTACGAGCAGTACTTC. Protein product: CASRPGSLPYEQYF.

The J gene is TRBJ2-3, the V gene TRBV7-9; maybe TRBD1 (6 bases). There are 17 residues in the CDR3. V was cut by 5 bases and J by 2 bases, with 20 bases left in between. Germline V gene sequence: CDR1 SEHNR, CDR2 FQNEAQ (reference sequence). CDR3 residues: CASSPQPGTKATDTQYF. In DNA, the CDR3 is TGTGCCAGCAGCCCTCAGCCCGGGACAAAGGCCACAGATACGCAGTATTTT.

The chain joins TRBV6-5 to TRBJ1-1; 7 positions agree with TRBD1. Germline CDR1 and CDR2: MNHEY and SVGAGI. This CDR3 spans 11 amino acids. Losses at the gene ends were 5 bases for V and 7 bases for J; bases not matched to a gene: 1. CDR3 protein: CASSRDSEAFF. The CDR3 DNA reads TGTGCCAGCAGTAGGGACAGTGAAGCTTTCTTT.

There are a few counts of this clonotype. The rearrangement joins TRBV2 to TRBJ1-2; 10 bases map to TRBD1. J was trimmed by 6 bases and V by 5 bases; bases with no gene match: 6. Germline values: CDR1 SNHLY, CDR2 FYNNEI. CDR3 length: 14 residues. The CDR3 region is CASSLGQGIDGYTF. DNA of the CDR3: TGTGCCAGCAGTTTGGGACAGGGGATCGATGGCTACACCTTC.

This clonotype was detected a few times. The J gene is TRBJ2-2, the V gene TRBV7-9, with D possibly TRBD2 on 6 matching bases. Per the germline V gene, CDR1 is SEHNR and CDR2 is FQNEAQ (reference sequence). V lost 2 bases, J lost 4 bases, and 17 bases lay in between. The CDR3 loop spans 17 amino acids. The DNA for the CDR3 is TGTGCCAGCAGCTTACCCCGTGAGGGAGGTTCCACCGGGGAGCTGTTTTTT. Amino acid sequence: CASSLPREGGSTGELFF.

The chain combines TRBV29-1 with TRBJ1-2; 8 positions agree with TRBD1. The CDR3 consists of 12 residues. Trimming cost V 7 bases and J 4 bases; bases outside gene matches: 5. CDR1 and CDR2 (germline): SQVTM, ANQGSEA. CDR3 bases: TGCAGCGGTCCTACAGGGGGCTATGGCTACACCTTC. It translates to CSGPTGGYGYTF.

The table lists this clonotype with a few counts. The CDR3 nucleotides read TGTGCCAGCTCACCAGGGACAACCTTAGAAGCTTTCTTT. This sequence encodes CASSPGTTLEAFF. The chain carries TRBV18 and TRBJ1-1; a possible D gene is TRBD1 (6 bases). V dropped 2 bases and J dropped 8 bases, with 12 bases sitting between them. This CDR3 has 13 residues. The germline gives CDR1 KGHSH, CDR2 LQKENI.

This clonotype occurred many times. The chain couples TRBV5-6 to TRBJ2-7, with D tentatively TRBD1 (6 bases). CDR1 is SGHDT and CDR2 is YYEEEE in the germline V gene. Between the trimmed V and J ends, which lost 1 base and 6 bases, there was a span of 11 bases. This CDR3 contains 13 residues. CDR3 DNA: TGTGCCAGCAGCTTGTGGGACAAGGCCGAGCAGTACTTC. Translating gives CASSLWDKAEQYF.